These 24 T cell receptor beta chains were all obtained from the same sample, sequenced in a study of blood T cell repertoires in COVID-19 (dated by TCRdb to 2019 to 2021). The library was prepared using the immunoSEQ multiplex PCR assay. The clones in this table, taken by TCRdb from immuneACCESS, are in-frame only. Not every clone is retained; where verified, under half of the shortfall comes from an unresolved V gene, and the cause of the rest is unknown. Counted in this sample were approximately 380,000 clones; approximately 90% of them appeared once. The ten top clones hold approximately 1.2% of the sample. Sequenced material: PBMCs or T cells enriched from blood (not recorded which). All receptors come from a woman between 18 and 30 years old who had recovered from COVID-19.

The V call is TRBV27, the J call TRBJ2-3; perhaps TRBD2 as D (6 bases). CDR1 and CDR2 from the germline V gene are MNHEY and SMNVEV (reference sequence). With 1 base removed from V and 0 bases from J, the gap between germline ends came to 8 bases. The CDR3 spans 15 residues. CDR3: CASSLYGGSTDTQYF. The CDR3 DNA reads TGTGCCAGCAGTTTATACGGGGGAAGCACAGATACGCAGTATTTT.

The chain's CDR3 is CASSQTQTLYEQYF. Here the CDR3 DNA reads TGTGCCAGCAGCCAAACCCAGACTCTCTACGAGCAGTACTTC. The V call is TRBV7-9, the J call TRBJ2-7; the D is unclear. Germline V lookup: CDR1 SEHNR, CDR2 FQNEAQ (reference sequence). The V and J ends lost 5 bases and 3 bases respectively, with 14 bases between them. The CDR3 is 14 amino acids.

V usage is TRBV4-3 and J usage is TRBJ1-6; D unresolved. Per germline, CDR1 LGHNA and CDR2 YSLEER. The V end lost 1 base, the J end lost 9 bases, and 7 bases lay between the germline ends. The CDR3 sequence is 13 residues long. The CDR3, as DNA: TGCGCCAGCAGCCAAGCGCTCGGTTCACCCCTCCACTTT. Encoded protein: CASSQALGSPLHF.

The chain combines TRBV25-1 with TRBJ2-3; possible D gene TRBD1, 5 bases. Germline loops: CDR1 MGHDK, CDR2 SYGVNS. This CDR3 comprises 14 residues. V lost 0 bases and J 8 bases, leaving 12 bases between the germline ends. The CDR3 bases are TGTGCCAGCAGTGAATATAAGGGGCCCTCTACGCAGTATTTT. It is translated as CASSEYKGPSTQYF.

In this sample, this clone turned up once. This chain links TRBV9 with TRBJ1-1; 10 nucleotides agree with TRBD1. V dropped 4 bases and J dropped 6; count of bases not matched to a gene: 9. The length of the CDR3 is 15 residues. The germline V gene encodes CDR1 SGDLS and CDR2 YYNGEE. In DNA, the CDR3 is TGTGCCAGCAGCCAGCCGGGACAGGGGAGGGCTGAAGCTTTCTTT. Protein sequence: CASSQPGQGRAEAFF.

This chain connects TRBV5-1 to TRBJ2-7, with D tentatively TRBD2 (6 bases). Germline V lookup: CDR1 SGHRS, CDR2 YFSETQ. This CDR3 region has 17 residues. Trimming took off 1 base at V and 0 bases at J, with 17 bases between the two ends. The CDR3 reads CASSLSSGGDSSYEQYF. The DNA for the CDR3 is TGCGCCAGCAGCTTGTCTTCGGGCGGGGATAGCTCCTACGAGCAGTACTTC. The complete variable domain, with remaining parts taken from reference TRBV5-1 and TRBJ2-7, reads KAGVTQTPRYLIKTRGQQVTLSCSPISGHRSVSWYQQTPGQGLQFLFEYFSETQRNKGNFPGRFSGRQFSNSRSEMNVSTLELGDSALYLCASSLSSGGDSSYEQYFGPGTRLTVT.

The genes are TRBV6-5 and TRBJ2-7; the D is unclear. The germline CDR1 and CDR2 sequences are MNHEY and SVGAGI. The length of the CDR3 is 12 residues. Trimming took off 9 bases at V and 0 bases at J, with 9 bases between the two ends. CDR3 DNA: TGTGCCAGTGGTCCTAGCTCCTACGAGCAGTACTTC. It specifies CASGPSSYEQYF.

The chain employs TRBV6-5 and TRBJ1-5; D remains unclear. The CDR3 contains 13 residues. Germline V gene data show CDR1 as MNHEY and CDR2 as SVGAGI. The germline V and J ends were trimmed by 5 bases and 4 bases, with 9 bases remaining between them. CDR3 amino acids: CASSRILNQPQHF. In DNA form, the CDR3 reads TGTGCCAGCAGTCGTATCTTGAATCAGCCCCAGCATTTT.

The chain carries TRBV5-1 and TRBJ1-1; D perhaps matches TRBD1 (6 bases). The length of the CDR3 is 14 residues. Germline CDR1 and CDR2: SGHRS and YFSETQ. V lost 0 bases, J lost 4 bases, and 10 bases lay in between. In nucleotides, the CDR3 is TGCGCCAGCAGCTTGGAGGGGGGGACCACTGAAGCTTTCTTT. Its protein is CASSLEGGTTEAFF. Together with reference TRBV5-1 and TRBJ1-1, the CDR3 gives the full variable domain: KAGVTQTPRYLIKTRGQQVTLSCSPISGHRSVSWYQQTPGQGLQFLFEYFSETQRNKGNFPGRFSGRQFSNSRSEMNVSTLELGDSALYLCASSLEGGTTEAFFGQGTRLTVV.

In its sample, this clone was seen once. This chain connects TRBV29-1 to TRBJ2-3; tentative D call: TRBD1 (5 bases). Germline V gene data show CDR1 as SQVTM and CDR2 as ANQGSEA. The V and J ends lost 5 bases and 4 bases respectively, with 10 bases between them. This CDR3 contains 12 residues. The CDR3 DNA follows: TGCAGCGTTTATTGGGGCGCAGATACGCAGTATTTT. This sequence encodes CSVYWGADTQYF.

This clone was seen only a few times. The chain recombines TRBV10-3 with TRBJ2-5; 12 bases are a match to TRBD2. The CDR3 is 18 residues long. Trimming removed 6 bases from V and 2 bases from J; junction bases left unmatched: 13. Germline lookup yields CDR1 ENHRY and CDR2 SYGVKD. The CDR3 protein is CAISVGQEGTSGQETQYF. CDR3 DNA: TGTGCCATCAGCGTCGGACAGGAAGGGACTAGCGGGCAAGAGACCCAGTACTTC.

The chain recombines TRBV3-1 (or the pseudogene TRBV3-2) with TRBJ2-3; a weak D match, TRBD2 (5 bases). Trimming shortened V by 4 bases and J by 0 bases, and 11 bases separated the two germline ends. Germline lookup yields CDR1 LGHDT and CDR2 YNNKEL (reference sequence). The CDR3 is made up of 15 amino acids. This CDR3 is CASSLRDPSTDTQYF. CDR3 sequence (DNA): TGTGCCAGCAGCCTTCGGGATCCTAGCACAGATACGCAGTATTTT.

J is TRBJ2-3 and V is TRBV12-3 or TRBV12-4, with TRBD2 as a possible D gene (6 bases). The CDR3 totals 13 residues. V lost 3 bases to trimming and J lost 5 bases, with 9 bases between them. The CDR3 sequence: CASSLTSGDTQYF. In DNA form, the CDR3 reads TGTGCCAGCAGTTTGACTAGTGGAGATACGCAGTATTTT.

The CDR3, as DNA: TGTGCCTGGGGGACAGGGAAAAATTCACCCCTCCACTTT. Translated: CAWGTGKNSPLHF. This chain connects TRBV30 to TRBJ1-6; 9 bases are a match to TRBD1. V gave up 5 bases and J gave up 7 bases; unmatched junction bases: 3. This CDR3 comprises 13 residues. The germline V gene has CDR1 GTSNPN and CDR2 SVGIG (reference sequence).

The rearrangement links TRBV19 to TRBJ2-1, with TRBD2 identical over 8 bases. CDR3 length: 16 residues. The V segment lost 6 bases and the J segment 4 bases; nucleotides outside the gene matches: 11. Per germline, CDR1 LNHDA and CDR2 SQIVND (reference sequence). CDR3 bases: TGTGCCAGTAGCGCCTTGGGGCGGGGGGATTACAATGAGCAGTTCTTC. Translated, it gives CASSALGRGDYNEQFF.

This clone was detected only once. The chain has TRBV7-9 and TRBJ1-6; maybe TRBD1 (5 bases). This CDR3 contains 14 residues. CDR1 is SEHNR, CDR2 FQNEAQ, per germline (reference sequence). Trimming pared 1 base from V and 9 bases from J, leaving 10 bases between. CDR3 bases: TGTGCCAGCAGCTTAGATGGGGACTTTTCACCCCTCCACTTT. Translation: CASSLDGDFSPLHF. The full variable domain, rest sourced from reference TRBV7-9 and TRBJ1-6, is DTGVSQNPRHKITKRGQNVTFRCDPISEHNRLYWYRQTLGQGPEFLTYFQNEAQLEKSRLLSDRFSAERPKGSFSTLEIQRTEQGDSAMYLCASSLDGDFSPLHFGNGTRLTVT.

This clone has just one count. The CDR3, as DNA: TGCGCCAGCAGCCAAGATGGAGGACAGGGATTCGCTGAAGCTTTCTTT. Translation: CASSQDGGQGFAEAFF. V gene TRBV4-3 combines with J gene TRBJ1-1; 8 positions match TRBD1. Germline V gene sequence: CDR1 LGHNA, CDR2 YSLEER. V lost 0 bases, J lost 6 bases, and 9 bases stayed unmatched. There are 16 residues in the CDR3.

This clone was found a few times. The rearrangement joins TRBV7-9 to TRBJ1-5, with 8 nucleotides matching TRBD1. The CDR3 spans 13 residues. Germline loops: CDR1 SEHNR, CDR2 FQNEAQ (reference sequence). V dropped 7 bases and J dropped 4; count of bases not matched to a gene: 3. CDR3 DNA: TGTGCCAGCATAGACAGGGGTAATCAGCCCCAGCATTTT. Translation gives CASIDRGNQPQHF. The full variable domain, in which reference TRBV7-9 and TRBJ1-5 provide the parts outside the CDR3, is DTGVSQNPRHKITKRGQNVTFRCDPISEHNRLYWYRQTLGQGPEFLTYFQNEAQLEKSRLLSDRFSAERPKGSFSTLEIQRTEQGDSAMYLCASIDRGNQPQHFGDGTRLSIL.

The chain uses TRBV18 and TRBJ1-1; no firm D call. Trimming took off 3 bases at V and 6 bases at J, with 8 bases between the two ends. This CDR3 comprises 12 residues. Looked up from germline, CDR1 is KGHSH and CDR2 is LQKENI. CDR3 protein: CASSPEGPEAFF. The CDR3 DNA reads TGTGCCAGCTCACCCGAGGGCCCTGAAGCTTTCTTT. Complete variable domain (other parts from reference TRBV18 and TRBJ1-1): NAGVMQNPRHLVRRRGQEARLRCSPMKGHSHVYWYRQLPEEGLKFMVYLQKENIIDESGMPKERFSAEFPKEGPSILRIQQVVRGDSAAYFCASSPEGPEAFFGQGTRLTVV.

The V gene is TRBV19, the J gene TRBJ2-5, with a weak D call TRBD1 (6 bases). CDR1 LNHDA and CDR2 SQIVND come from the germline V gene (reference sequence). The germline V and J ends were trimmed by 3 bases and 5 bases, with 10 bases remaining between them. This CDR3 has 13 amino acids. The CDR3 DNA reads TGTGCCAGTAGTATTCAGGGGCCGGAGACCCAGTACTTC. This encodes CASSIQGPETQYF.

The DNA for the CDR3 is TGTGCCAGCAGCTTAGCCCAGGGCGATAGGAATTCACCCCTCCACTTT. Encoded protein: CASSLAQGDRNSPLHF. The chain employs TRBV11-2 and TRBJ1-6, with a tentative D call TRBD1 (5 bases). V gave up 1 base and J gave up 7 bases, with 14 bases separating them. This CDR3 has 16 residues. The V gene's germline CDR1 is SGHAT and CDR2 FQNNGV. Supplemented by reference TRBV11-2 and TRBJ1-6, the full variable domain reads EAGVAQSPRYKIIEKRQSVAFWCNPISGHATLYWYQQILGQGPKLLIQFQNNGVVDDSQLPKDRFSAERLKGVDSTLKIQPAKLEDSAVYLCASSLAQGDRNSPLHFGNGTRLTVT.

The rearrangement joins TRBV5-1 to TRBJ1-6, with 7 bases lining up with TRBD1. Per the germline V gene, CDR1 is SGHRS and CDR2 is YFSETQ. J gave up 13 bases and V 0 bases, and 16 bases lay outside the gene matches. This CDR3 is built from 17 residues. CDR3 bases: TGCGCCAGCAGCTTGGGCGCAGGGGGTGTCCAGGTCTCTCCCCTCCACTTT. This codes for CASSLGAGGVQVSPLHF.

A few counts support this clone. The chain recombines TRBV28 with TRBJ2-7, with 10 bases fitting TRBD2. The CDR3 is 18 amino acids. V trimming: 6 bases; J trimming: 0 bases; junction bases outside the gene matches: 14. Germline CDR1 MDHEN, CDR2 SYDVKM. The CDR3 is CASSPRLGAGGSSYEQYF. The CDR3 nucleotides read TGTGCCAGCAGCCCCCGTTTAGGAGCGGGGGGGAGCTCCTACGAGCAGTACTTC.

The chain has TRBV5-1 and TRBJ2-2, with a possible D match to TRBD1 (6 bases). Germline lookup yields CDR1 SGHRS and CDR2 YFSETQ. V gave up 9 bases and J gave up 1 base, with 19 bases separating them. The CDR3 sequence is 16 residues long. The CDR3 DNA reads TGCGCCACCCGGGACACGAACGCCCAGAACACCGGGGAGCTGTTTTTT. Its translation: CATRDTNAQNTGELFF. Looking up the rest from reference TRBV5-1 and TRBJ2-2 gives the full variable domain: KAGVTQTPRYLIKTRGQQVTLSCSPISGHRSVSWYQQTPGQGLQFLFEYFSETQRNKGNFPGRFSGRQFSNSRSEMNVSTLELGDSALYLCATRDTNAQNTGELFFGEGSRLTVL.